A single T cell receptor beta chain is shown here with its context. Its matching antigen is unknown. These data originate in a study of vaccination effects on CD4 cells after COVID-19. Whole-study results and caveats: Late in the post-vaccination period, infection-induced and vaccine-induced clones underwent marked clonal contraction.

Sequencing in the ViraFEST assay came after antigen-specific CD4+ T cells had been expanded with viral peptide pools, which were used to stimulate PBMC. Isolating CD4+ T cells followed more than 9 days of culture. People in the vaccine group had not been infected with SARS-CoV-2 before, and their nucleocapsid antibodies were negative. Cultures used fewer than 2.5 million PBMC per well, approximately 10 IU/ml IL-2 and approximately 11 ug/ml peptides. Half-medium replacement with IL-2 medium occurred on days 3 and 7. The method was immunoSEQ multiplex PCR; TCRdb's version includes in-frame clones alone and lacks a portion of them. The sample has about 52,000 clones, roughly three quarters seen once. From germline, CDR1 is MNHNS and CDR2 SASEGT. V shed 2 bases and J shed 4 bases, with 9 bases lying between them. The CDR3 is 13 amino acids.

The source material was CD4+ T cells from PBMCs cultured with HCoV-OC43 spike peptides, sampled before COVID-19 vaccination. Subset indicated: HCoV-OC43 spike overlapping peptide pool stimulation. This receptor was obtained from a human donor who received a COVID-19 vaccine. The rearrangement links TRBV6-1 to TRBJ2-7, with D possibly being TRBD2 (6 bases). The CDR3 DNA follows: TGTGCCAGCAGTGAAACGCGGGGATACGAGCAGTACGTC. Amino acids: CASSETRGYEQYV.